This T cell receptor (beta chain) came from a study of post-analysis software for immune sequencing data. Study-wide findings and caveats: The five TRBV segments detected at higher frequency in patients than in controls included TRBV5-6, TRBV5-1 and TRBV20-1. Normalized Chao1 diversity was significantly lower in multiple sclerosis patients than in controls.

Prepared libraries of TCR beta cDNA carried unique molecular identifiers. In TCRdb, the PCR reads were re-called with MiXCR into one record per CDR3 protein. The data contain about 770,000 distinct CDR3 sequences, roughly 50% of them singletons. The V gene end was trimmed by 0 bases and the J gene end by 3 bases; junction bases not matched to a gene: 9. Germline values: CDR1 MNHNY, CDR2 SVGAGI (reference sequence). CDR3 length: 17 residues. This clonotype was picked up a small number of times. The antigen remains unidentified. This clonotype was sampled from a girl aged 10-17 years with multiple sclerosis. V usage is TRBV6-6 and J usage is TRBJ2-7; TRBD1 agrees at 9 bases. Specimen: blood. The CDR3 here is CASSYSKGTGPSYEQYF. The CDR3, as DNA: TGTGCCAGCAGTTACTCGAAGGGGACAGGGCCCAGCTACGAGCAGTACTTC.